This T cell receptor beta chain was recorded in a study of blood T cell repertoires in COVID-19. Study overall: Samples taken during acute and convalescent COVID-19 were collected in the United States, Italy and Spain.

TCRdb's table, derived via immunoSEQ multiplex PCR, lists solely in-frame clones and lacks some. This sample carries a few hundred thousand clones, around 92% of them seen once, and the ten largest clones take 1.7%. The ends lost 2 bases at V and 1 base at J; junction bases unmatched: 4. CDR1 SGHTA and CDR2 FQGNSA come from the germline V gene. This CDR3 comprises 15 residues. Participants came from under 30 US areas, aged about 18 to 90 years. Participant-given clinical history determined each cohort assignment. Two consecutive negative NP/OP PCR tests, clearance, or resolved symptoms defined Cohort 3 recovery.

Sequenced material: PBMCs or T cells enriched from blood (not recorded which). The rearrangement links TRBV7-2 to TRBJ1-1; 7 nucleotides line up with TRBD1. This clonotype originated in a woman in her thirties who had recovered from COVID-19. This CDR3 reads CASSLKGQTNTEAFF. CDR3 bases: TGTGCCAGCAGCTTAAAGGGACAGACGAACACTGAAGCTTTCTTT.